This TCR beta chain comes out of a study of cytomegalovirus exposure and HLA in healthy donors. Study-wide points: Most TCR sequences showed up rarely, but some public TCRs showed up in many donors.

Vbeta (60) and Jbeta (13) primers were used in the PCR. Profiling relied on immunoSEQ multiplex PCR, and the TCRdb table lists in-frame clones only, not all of them. The sample yields 150,000 to 200,000 clones, less than 80% seen once. The table lists this clone with a few counts. Antigen specificity is unknown. Per germline, CDR1 SGHNT and CDR2 YYREEE (reference sequence). This CDR3 is built from 15 residues. Trimming at V came to 4 bases and at J to 2 bases, leaving 4 bases not matched to a gene. The sequencing sample was made of PBMCs. This sequence joins TRBV5-4 and TRBJ1-5; 9 positions agree with TRBD1. The receptor's source is a man aged 35-49 years in good health and CMV-seronegative. The CDR3 spells CASSEDRGGNQPQHF. The CDR3 region has the DNA TGTGCCAGCAGCGAGGACAGGGGAGGCAATCAGCCCCAGCATTTT.